This T cell receptor beta chain appears in the sequencing data of a study of blood T cell repertoires in COVID-19. Background on the study: Donors in the United States, Italy and Spain gave samples during acute or convalescent COVID-19.

The table came from immunoSEQ multiplex PCR; TCRdb's copy has only in-frame clones and leaves some out. The sample shows roughly 290,000 clones, 80% to 90% of them seen only once. V lost 7 bases and J lost 3, with 18 bases in between. CDR1 is SQVTM, CDR2 ANQGSEA, per germline. This CDR3 is 14 amino acids long. Cohorts were based on clinical histories the participants reported. What the recovered Cohort 3 donors had was two negative PCRs, clearance, or symptom resolution. This sequence originates from a man aged 25 to 40 who had recovered from COVID-19. Sequences were obtained from PBMCs or T cells enriched from blood (not recorded which). The chain is built from TRBV29-1 and TRBJ1-1, with D possibly being TRBD1 (6 bases). The CDR3 nucleotides are TGCAGCGCCACCTGGGGGGGGGCAGACACTGAAGCTTTCTTT. It encodes CSATWGGADTEAFF. The full variable domain, in which reference TRBV29-1 and TRBJ1-1 provide the parts outside the CDR3, is SAVISQKPSRDICQRGTSLTIQCQVDSQVTMMFWYRQQPGQSLTLIATANQGSEATYESGFVIDKFPISRPNLTFSTLTVSNMSPEDSSIYLCSATWGGADTEAFFGQGTRLTVV.